The 32 T cell receptor beta chains below all came from one sample that was sequenced in a study of human T cells and chemical hapten exposure. The time point: patch test 2, 6 weeks after DPC sensitization. Treatment indicated: therapeutic diphenylcyclopropenone sensitization with weekly scalp DPC. TCRdb fed the RACE reads into MiXCR, producing one record per CDR3 protein. The sample comprises 65,000 to 95,000 distinct CDR3 sequences, about 6.6% of which are singletons, and about 1.5% rests with the top ten. This sample comprised whole blood, obtained in connection with sensitization to the hapten diphenylcyclopropenone (DPC). The source is a woman aged 25 to 39 with alopecia areata. Some clones in this sample may be carry-over from other donors' samples.

This clonotype was recorded at least ten times. The CDR3 region is CASSFPGYEQYF. The DNA of the CDR3 is TGTGCCAGCAGTTTCCCGGGGTACGAGCAGTACTTC. This chain connects TRBV12-3 or TRBV12-4 to TRBJ2-7, with D possibly TRBD2 on 5 matching bases. Deletions cut 3 bases from V and 4 bases from J, with 7 bases between. CDR3 length: 12 amino acids.

This clonotype was counted many times. This chain joins TRBV29-1 and TRBJ1-2; D possibly corresponds to TRBD1 (5 bases). V lost 2 bases and J 4 bases, leaving 11 bases between the germline ends. CDR1 SQVTM and CDR2 ANQGSEA come from the germline V gene. CDR3 length: 13 residues. This CDR3 is CSVEQGSFYGYTF. CDR3 in DNA: TGCAGCGTTGAACAGGGCTCCTTCTATGGCTACACCTTC.

This clonotype was seen repeatedly, ten times or more. This chain connects TRBV6-2 or TRBV6-3 to TRBJ1-1, with D tentatively TRBD1 (6 bases). This CDR3 is 11 amino acids long. V was cut by 6 bases and J by 11 bases, with 13 bases left in between. Germline V lookup: CDR1 MNHEY, CDR2 SVGEGT. CDR3 bases: TGTGCCAGCAGCTCGACAGGTCTCGCTTTCTTT. As protein: CASSSTGLAFF.

This clonotype was picked up a small number of times. The J gene is TRBJ1-1, the V gene TRBV12-3 or TRBV12-4; D may be TRBD1 (5 bases). V was pared by 3 bases and J by 2 bases, with 10 bases between. This CDR3 region has 14 residues. DNA for the CDR3: TGTGCCAGCAGTTTGGGGGGACCTAACACTGAAGCTTTCTTT. This gives the protein CASSLGGPNTEAFF.

There are many counts of this clonotype. The chain links TRBV12-3 or TRBV12-4 to TRBJ1-4, with D perhaps matching TRBD1 (6 bases). The CDR3 extends over 12 amino acids. V shed 6 bases and J shed 10 bases, with 12 bases lying between them. CDR3 in DNA: TGTGCCAGCAGACAGGGTCTGGGAAAACTGTTTTTT. Translating gives CASRQGLGKLFF.

This clonotype was seen repeatedly, ten times or more. The V call is TRBV6-1, the J call TRBJ1-5; D gene uncertain. This CDR3 comprises 12 residues. The V gene lost 6 bases and the J gene lost 6 bases, with 9 bases spanning the gap. Germline CDR1 and CDR2: MNHNS and SASEGT. CDR3 DNA sequence: TGTGCCAGCAGCCTAGGTATTCAGCCCCAGCATTTT. Translated, it gives CASSLGIQPQHF.

This clonotype was picked up many times. The chain uses TRBV29-1 and TRBJ2-5; the D is unclear. The CDR3 length is 13 residues. Germline CDR1 reads SQVTM; CDR2 reads ANQGSEA. V was pared by 4 bases and J by 0 bases, with 9 bases between. The DNA for the CDR3 is TGCAGCGTTGTAAGGTCCTACCAAGAGACCCAGTACTTC. Translated, it gives CSVVRSYQETQYF.

Comments on this clonotype: Relative to the germline gene, one junction end is altered; a read error may explain this. This chain uses TRBV4-2 with TRBJ2-4, with 11 bases identical to TRBD2. There are 17 residues in the CDR3. Germline CDR1 and CDR2: LGHNA and YNFKEQ. CDR3 in DNA: TGTGCCAGCAGCCAAAGTAGCGGGGGGGGGGCCAAAAGCATTCAGTACTTC. Translation: CASSQSSGGGAKSIQYF.

In this sample, this clonotype turned up many times. The chain recombines TRBV29-1 with TRBJ2-3, with D maybe TRBD1 (6 bases). The V end was cut by 4 bases, the J end by 0 bases, with 11 bases between. Germline CDR1 and CDR2: SQVTM and ANQGSEA. This CDR3 comprises 14 residues. The CDR3 loop is CSVAGQTSTDTQYF. CDR3 DNA: TGCAGCGTTGCCGGACAGACTAGCACAGATACGCAGTATTTT.

This clonotype was counted many times. This rearrangement joins TRBV6-5 to TRBJ2-2; D ambiguous. Trimming stripped 2 bases from V and 0 bases from J, with 7 bases between. This CDR3 region has 15 residues. Germline V gene sequence: CDR1 MNHEY, CDR2 SVGAGI. The CDR3 DNA reads as TGTGCCAGCAGTTACGCCTCCACGAACACCGGGGAGCTGTTTTTT. As protein: CASSYASTNTGELFF.

A note on this clonotype: A much larger clone differs from this one at a single base, so this may be a read error. The chain joins TRBV3-1 to TRBJ1-2; possibly TRBD1 for D (6 bases). CDR3 length equals 15 residues. Germline lookup yields CDR1 LGHDT and CDR2 YNNKEL (reference sequence). The CDR3 is CASSQTTGANYGYNF. The CDR3 DNA sequence: TGTGCCAGCAGCCAAACGACAGGCGCTAACTATGGCTACAACTTC. Using reference TRBV3-1 and TRBJ1-2 for the parts outside the CDR3, the full variable domain is DTAVSQTPKYLVTQMGNDKSIKCEQNLGHDTMYWYKQDSKKFLKIMFSYNNKELIINETVPNRFSPKSPDKAHLNLHINSLELGDSAVYFCASSQTTGANYGYNFGSGTRLTVV.

This clonotype appeared many times. The chain combines TRBV19 with TRBJ1-5, with 9 bases that match TRBD1. This CDR3 has 16 residues. V lost 4 bases, J lost 4 bases, and 8 bases stayed unmatched. The V gene's germline CDR1 is LNHDA and CDR2 SQIVND (reference sequence). The CDR3 reads CASSRTGTGKNQPQHF. CDR3 nucleotides: TGTGCCAGTAGTAGGACCGGGACAGGGAAAAATCAGCCCCAGCATTTT. Based on the CDR3 plus reference TRBV19 and TRBJ1-5, the full variable domain is DGGITQSPKYLFRKEGQNVTLSCEQNLNHDAMYWYRQDPGQGLRLIYYSQIVNDFQKGDIAEGYSVSREKKESFPLTVTSAQKNPTAFYLCASSRTGTGKNQPQHFGDGTRLSIL.

The table lists this clonotype with many counts. The chain uses TRBV7-6 and TRBJ2-7; tentatively, D is TRBD1 (5 bases). Germline V gene data show CDR1 as SGHVS and CDR2 as FNYEAQ. Trimming left V 1 base short and J 4 bases short, with 17 bases between. This CDR3 has 16 residues. CDR3 sequence reads: CASSLDQGLLGYEQYF. In nucleotides, the CDR3 is TGTGCCAGCAGCTTAGATCAGGGTCTCCTGGGGTACGAGCAGTACTTC.

This clonotype was picked up many times. The CDR3 DNA reads as TGTGCCAGCAGCCAAGATGAGAGTGGCTACACCTTC. Amino acid sequence: CASSQDESGYTF. The V gene is TRBV3-1, the J gene TRBJ1-2; D is uncertain. The V and J ends lost 0 bases and 7 bases respectively, with 6 bases between them. This CDR3 has 12 amino acids. Germline V gene sequence: CDR1 LGHDT, CDR2 YNNKEL (reference sequence).

The CDR3 loop is CSARGDRGGSEAFF. The CDR3 DNA follows: TGCAGTGCTAGAGGCGACAGGGGTGGGAGTGAAGCTTTCTTT. The chain joins TRBV20-1 to TRBJ1-1; TRBD1 aligns across 8 bases. Losses at the gene ends were 1 base for V and 7 bases for J; bases not matched to a gene: 8. The CDR3 length is 14 residues. The germline CDR1 and CDR2 sequences are DFQATT and SNEGSKA (reference sequence).

This clonotype was observed a handful of times. The chain links TRBV15 to TRBJ1-6, with TRBD1 matching over 7 bases. After removal of 2 bases from V and 14 bases from J, the junction contained 12 bases not matched to a gene. In germline, CDR1 is LNHNV, CDR2 YYDKDF (reference sequence). This CDR3 contains 15 residues. CDR3 DNA: TGTGCCACCAGCAGATTCGACAGGGAACGTTTGACCCTCCACTTT. This sequence encodes CATSRFDRERLTLHF.

This clonotype was detected many times. This chain joins TRBV7-2 and TRBJ2-1; 10 positions agree with TRBD2. In germline, CDR1 is SGHTA, CDR2 FQGNSA. The CDR3 runs 15 residues. Trimming took 0 bases from V and 8 from J; bases not matched to a gene: 4. CDR3 coding DNA: TGTGCCAGCAGCTTAGCCCTAGCGGGGGCGGATGAGCAGTTCTTC. Translation: CASSLALAGADEQFF.

At least ten counts were recorded for this clonotype. V is TRBV12-3 or TRBV12-4 and J is TRBJ1-5, with TRBD1 identical over 7 bases. The trim removed 5 bases at V and 3 bases at J, leaving 4 bases unmatched. CDR3 size: 14 residues. In nucleotides, the CDR3 is TGTGCCAGCAGTCCGGGACAGAACAATCAGCCCCAGCATTTT. Protein product: CASSPGQNNQPQHF.

This clonotype was observed a handful of times. The rearrangement joins TRBV5-1 to TRBJ1-1; D may be TRBD1 (5 bases). Germline assignment: CDR1 SGHRS and CDR2 YFSETQ. The CDR3 runs 12 residues. The V gene lost 7 bases and the J gene lost 1 base, with 8 bases spanning the gap. In DNA, the CDR3 is TGCGCCAGCTTGGGGCCGAACACTGAAGCTTTCTTT. Encoded protein: CASLGPNTEAFF.

This clonotype was counted between two and nine times. The chain has TRBV20-1 and TRBJ1-5, with 7 bases fitting TRBD1. The CDR3 loop spans 14 amino acids. Germline V gives CDR1 DFQATT, CDR2 SNEGSKA (reference sequence). V shed 0 bases, J shed 6 bases, and the junction held 5 bases outside the gene matches. The CDR3 loop is CSARDYRGIQPQHF. In DNA form, the CDR3 reads TGCAGTGCTAGAGACTACAGGGGTATTCAGCCCCAGCATTTT.

A few counts support this clonotype. The chain is built from TRBV11-2 and TRBJ1-1; D ambiguous. CDR3 length: 14 residues. The V gene lost 1 base and the J gene lost 1 base, with 7 bases spanning the gap. Per germline, CDR1 SGHAT and CDR2 FQNNGV. The CDR3 region is CASSLVQRNTEAFF. DNA of the CDR3: TGTGCCAGCAGCTTAGTCCAAAGGAACACTGAAGCTTTCTTT.

There are many counts of this clonotype. The rearrangement links TRBV2 to TRBJ2-1, with unresolved D. CDR3 length: 15 residues. V was clipped by 6 bases and J by 0 bases, with 12 bases between them. Germline CDR1 SNHLY, CDR2 FYNNEI. CDR3 loop: CASRPTESSYNEQFF. In DNA form, the CDR3 reads TGTGCCAGCAGACCAACAGAGAGCTCCTACAATGAGCAGTTCTTC.

This clonotype was detected a few times. The rearrangement joins TRBV5-6 to TRBJ1-5, with D perhaps TRBD1 (5 bases). V dropped 2 bases and J dropped 3 bases, with 12 bases sitting between them. CDR1 is SGHDT and CDR2 is YYEEEE in the germline V gene. This CDR3 spans 15 amino acids. This CDR3 reads CASSLRRGINQPQHF. The CDR3 DNA sequence: TGTGCCAGCAGCTTAAGACGGGGGATCAATCAGCCCCAGCATTTT.

This clonotype was picked up a small number of times. The chain links TRBV3-1 to TRBJ1-3; no definite D call. This CDR3 is 12 amino acids long. V was cut by 1 base and J by 7 bases, with 5 bases left in between. Germline V gene data show CDR1 as LGHDT and CDR2 as YNNKEL (reference sequence). The CDR3 coding sequence is TGTGCCAGCAGCCAAGCGACGAACACCATATATTTT. Amino acids: CASSQATNTIYF.

This clonotype was seen repeatedly, ten times or more. The chain recombines TRBV7-9 with TRBJ2-1; D ambiguous. Germline CDR1 SEHNR, CDR2 FQNEAQ (reference sequence). V lost 10 bases to trimming and J lost 1 base, with 11 bases between them. This CDR3 comprises 13 residues. The CDR3: CATRTFSYNEQFF. CDR3 bases: TGTGCCACAAGAACCTTTTCCTACAATGAGCAGTTCTTC.

This clonotype has a count of ten or more. The chain joins TRBV6-5 to TRBJ2-3, with D unresolved. The CDR3 is made up of 13 amino acids. Germline-derived CDR1 and CDR2 are MNHEY and SVGAGI. V gave up 4 bases and J gave up 2 bases, with 7 bases separating them. CDR3 in DNA: TGTGCCAGCAGTTCTCCCCTCACAGATACGCAGTATTTT. Translation gives CASSSPLTDTQYF.

The chain combines TRBV5-1 with TRBJ2-3; no clear D. The CDR3 sequence is 14 residues long. The germline V and J ends were trimmed by 0 bases and 1 base, with 6 bases remaining between them. From germline, CDR1 is SGHRS and CDR2 YFSETQ. The CDR3 region is CASSLGSGTDTQYF. As DNA, the CDR3 is TGCGCCAGCAGCTTGGGAAGTGGCACAGATACGCAGTATTTT.

This clonotype has ten or more counts. The gene calls are TRBV6-6 and TRBJ1-2, with no clear D. CDR1 and CDR2 from the germline V gene are MNHNY and SVGAGI (reference sequence). This CDR3 has 16 residues. Trimming cost V 6 bases and J 0 bases, with 17 bases left between them. DNA of the CDR3: TGTGCCAGCAGCCACATAATGGATCCTACTAACTATGGCTACACCTTC. Protein: CASSHIMDPTNYGYTF.

This clonotype was seen at least ten times. The chain recombines TRBV20-1 with TRBJ1-2; no definite D call. Per germline, CDR1 DFQATT and CDR2 SNEGSKA (reference sequence). This CDR3 contains 14 residues. Trimming removed 6 bases at V and 0 bases at J, with 14 bases between. The CDR3 protein is CSAKRIEANYGYTF. In nucleotides, the CDR3 is TGCAGTGCAAAACGGATTGAAGCTAACTATGGCTACACCTTC.

The V gene is TRBV2, the J gene TRBJ2-6; D might be TRBD1 (6 bases). Per germline, CDR1 SNHLY and CDR2 FYNNEI. The CDR3 is 15 residues long. V lost 5 bases to trimming and J lost 0 bases, with 8 bases between them. The CDR3: CASSRTASGANVLTF. CDR3 sequence (DNA): TGTGCCAGCAGTCGGACAGCCTCTGGGGCCAACGTCCTGACTTTC.

The chain employs TRBV6-6 and TRBJ1-1, with D hard to call. CDR3 length equals 15 residues. Germline CDR1 MNHNY, CDR2 SVGAGI (reference sequence). Trimming took 7 bases from V and 1 from J, leaving 16 bases between them. This chain's CDR3 is CASNRRLQANTEAFF. The DNA of the CDR3 is TGTGCCAGCAATCGGCGCTTGCAGGCGAACACTGAAGCTTTCTTT.

The sample holds a few counts of this clonotype. The chain combines TRBV11-2 with TRBJ2-6; D is uncertain. This CDR3 contains 19 residues. Trimming pared 4 bases from V and 2 bases from J, leaving 21 bases between. Germline V gene data show CDR1 as SGHAT and CDR2 as FQNNGV. CDR3 protein: CASSSPRRSHYAGANVLTF. The CDR3 DNA reads as TGTGCCAGCAGCTCCCCTCGTAGGTCACACTACGCTGGGGCCAACGTCCTGACTTTC.